This T cell receptor beta chain was captured by sequencing in a study of T-cell memory formation after mild COVID-19. Study results and caveats: Cross-reactive memory apparently joined, as some responding clones appeared in pre-infection memory.

Details on this clonotype: Antigen unknown.

Between the trimmed V and J ends, which lost 6 bases and 2 bases, there was a span of 14 bases. Germline CDR1 is LNHNV and CDR2 is YYDKDF (reference sequence). This CDR3 is built from 15 residues. Constant-segment primers and 5'RACE yielded cDNA libraries for TCR alpha and TCR beta, each carrying sample barcodes and UMIs. In TCRdb, the 5' RACE reads were re-called with MiXCR into one record per CDR3 protein. The sample holds 550,000 to 700,000 distinct CDR3 sequences, around 16% seen once. This chain links TRBV15 with TRBJ1-5; D is uncertain. The clonotype was recovered from an adult woman who had mild COVID-19 (a few samples of this study predate the infection). Cell type and time point are not known. Material for sequencing was PBMCs or a T cell subset sorted from them (not recorded which). In DNA, the CDR3 is TGTGCCACCAGACCAGCCCAGAGGGGCAATCAGCCCCAGCATTTT. Translated: CATRPAQRGNQPQHF.